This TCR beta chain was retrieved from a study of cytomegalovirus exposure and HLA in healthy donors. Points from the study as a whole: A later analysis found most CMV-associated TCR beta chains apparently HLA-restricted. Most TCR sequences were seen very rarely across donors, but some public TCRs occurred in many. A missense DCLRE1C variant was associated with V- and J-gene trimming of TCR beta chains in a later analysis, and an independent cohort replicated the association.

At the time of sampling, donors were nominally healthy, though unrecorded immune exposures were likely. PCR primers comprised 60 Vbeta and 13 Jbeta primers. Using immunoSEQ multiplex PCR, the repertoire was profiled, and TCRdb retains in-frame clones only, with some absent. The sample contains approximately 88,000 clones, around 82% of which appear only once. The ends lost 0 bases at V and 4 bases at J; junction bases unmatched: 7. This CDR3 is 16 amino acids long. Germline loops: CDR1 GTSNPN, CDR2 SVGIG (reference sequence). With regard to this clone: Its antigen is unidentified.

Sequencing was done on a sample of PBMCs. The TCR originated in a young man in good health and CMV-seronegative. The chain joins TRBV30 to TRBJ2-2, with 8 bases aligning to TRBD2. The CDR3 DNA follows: TGTGCCTGGAGTGTAGTCCGGGGGGGCGGCACCGGGGAGCTGTTTTTT. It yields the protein CAWSVVRGGGTGELFF.